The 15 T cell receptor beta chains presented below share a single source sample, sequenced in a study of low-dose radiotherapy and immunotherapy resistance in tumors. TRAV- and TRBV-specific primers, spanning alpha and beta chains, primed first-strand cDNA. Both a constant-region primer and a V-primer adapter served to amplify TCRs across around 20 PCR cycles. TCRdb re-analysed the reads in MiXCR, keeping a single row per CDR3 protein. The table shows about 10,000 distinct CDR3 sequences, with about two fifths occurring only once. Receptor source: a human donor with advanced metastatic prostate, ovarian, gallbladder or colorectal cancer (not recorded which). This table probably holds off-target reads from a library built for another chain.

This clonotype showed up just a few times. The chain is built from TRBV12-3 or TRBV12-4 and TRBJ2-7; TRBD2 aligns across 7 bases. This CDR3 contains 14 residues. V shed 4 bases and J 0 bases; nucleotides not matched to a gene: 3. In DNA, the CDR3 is TGTGCCAGCAGTTCTAGCGGTAGCTCCTACGAGCAGTACTTC. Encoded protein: CASSSSGSSYEQYF.

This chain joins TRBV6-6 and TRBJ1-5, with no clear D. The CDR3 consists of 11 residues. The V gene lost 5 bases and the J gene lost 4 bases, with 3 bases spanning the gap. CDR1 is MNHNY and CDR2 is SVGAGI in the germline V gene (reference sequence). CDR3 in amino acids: CASSENQPQHF. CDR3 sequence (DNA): TGTGCCAGCAGTGAGAATCAGCCCCAGCATTTT.

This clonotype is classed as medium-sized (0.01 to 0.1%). For the CDR3, the DNA is TGCGCCAGCAAGGGTGTATCACCATACAATGAGCAGTTCTTC. Protein: CASKGVSPYNEQFF. V and J are TRBV5-1 and TRBJ2-1; D not certain. This CDR3 region has 14 residues. V shed 6 bases and J shed 4 bases, with 14 bases lying between them. Germline assignment: CDR1 SGHRS and CDR2 YFSETQ.

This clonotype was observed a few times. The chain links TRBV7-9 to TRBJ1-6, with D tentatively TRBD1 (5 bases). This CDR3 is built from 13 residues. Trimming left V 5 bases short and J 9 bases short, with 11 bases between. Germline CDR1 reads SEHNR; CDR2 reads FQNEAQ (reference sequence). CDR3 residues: CASSVGTSSPLHF. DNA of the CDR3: TGTGCCAGCAGCGTAGGGACTTCTTCACCCCTCCACTTT.

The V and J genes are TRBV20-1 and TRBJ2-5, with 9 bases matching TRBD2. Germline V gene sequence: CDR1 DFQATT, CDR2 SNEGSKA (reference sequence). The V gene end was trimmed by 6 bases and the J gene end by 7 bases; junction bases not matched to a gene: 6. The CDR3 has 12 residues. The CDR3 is CSAGGGAGTQYF. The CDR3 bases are TGCAGTGCCGGCGGGGGGGCGGGGACCCAGTACTTC.

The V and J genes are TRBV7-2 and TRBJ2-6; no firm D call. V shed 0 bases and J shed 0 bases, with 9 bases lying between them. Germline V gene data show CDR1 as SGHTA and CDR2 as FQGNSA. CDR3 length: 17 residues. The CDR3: CASSLAGRHSGANVLTF. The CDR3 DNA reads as TGTGCCAGCAGCTTAGCTGGACGGCACTCTGGGGCCAACGTCCTGACTTTC.

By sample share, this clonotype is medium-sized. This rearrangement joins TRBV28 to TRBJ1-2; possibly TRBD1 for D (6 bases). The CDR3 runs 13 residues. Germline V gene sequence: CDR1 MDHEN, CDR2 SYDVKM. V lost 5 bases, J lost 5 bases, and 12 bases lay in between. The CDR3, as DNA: TGTGCCAGCAGTAAACTGGACAGATATGGCTACACCTTC. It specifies CASSKLDRYGYTF.

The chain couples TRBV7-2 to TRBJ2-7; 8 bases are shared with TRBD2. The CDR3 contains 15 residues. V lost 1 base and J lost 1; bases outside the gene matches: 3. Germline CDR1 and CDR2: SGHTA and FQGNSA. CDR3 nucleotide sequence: TGTGCCAGCAGCTTAGGTTCTAGCGGGTCCTACGAGCAGTACTTC. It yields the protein CASSLGSSGSYEQYF.

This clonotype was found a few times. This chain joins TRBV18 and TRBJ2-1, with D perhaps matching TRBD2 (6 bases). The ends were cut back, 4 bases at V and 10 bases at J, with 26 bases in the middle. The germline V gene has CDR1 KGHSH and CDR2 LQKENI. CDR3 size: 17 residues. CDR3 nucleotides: TGTGCCAGCTCACTGCACCATGGGACTGCCACGGAGGGGGAGCAGTTCTTC. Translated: CASSLHHGTATEGEQFF.

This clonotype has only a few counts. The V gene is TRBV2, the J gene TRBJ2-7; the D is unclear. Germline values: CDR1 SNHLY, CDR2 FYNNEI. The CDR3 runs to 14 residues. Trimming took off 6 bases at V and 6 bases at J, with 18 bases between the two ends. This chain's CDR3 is CASRIQGFSGEQYF. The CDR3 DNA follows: TGTGCCAGCAGGATACAAGGCTTTTCGGGCGAGCAGTACTTC. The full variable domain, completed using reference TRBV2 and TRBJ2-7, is EPEVTQTPSHQVTQMGQEVILRCVPISNHLYFYWYRQILGQKVEFLVSFYNNEISEKSEIFDDQFSVERPDGSNFTLKIRSTKLEDSAMYFCASRIQGFSGEQYFGPGTRLTVT.

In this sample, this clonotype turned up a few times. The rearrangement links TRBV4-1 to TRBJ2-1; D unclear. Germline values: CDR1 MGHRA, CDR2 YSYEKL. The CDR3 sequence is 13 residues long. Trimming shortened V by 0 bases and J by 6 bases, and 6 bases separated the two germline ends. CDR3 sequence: CASSQDWANEQFF. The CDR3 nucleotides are TGCGCCAGCAGCCAAGATTGGGCCAATGAGCAGTTCTTC.

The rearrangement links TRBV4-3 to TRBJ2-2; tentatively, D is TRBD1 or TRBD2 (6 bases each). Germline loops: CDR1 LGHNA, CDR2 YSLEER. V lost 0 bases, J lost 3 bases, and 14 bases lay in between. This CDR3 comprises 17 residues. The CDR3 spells CASSQDRGPKDTGELFF. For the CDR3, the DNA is TGCGCCAGCAGCCAAGATCGGGGGCCAAAGGACACCGGGGAGCTGTTTTTT.

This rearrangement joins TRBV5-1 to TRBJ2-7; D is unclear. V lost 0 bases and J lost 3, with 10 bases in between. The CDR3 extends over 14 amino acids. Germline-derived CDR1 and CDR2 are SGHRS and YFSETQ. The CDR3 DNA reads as TGCGCCAGCAGCTTGGCCGAGCTGGGCTACGAGCAGTACTTC. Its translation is CASSLAELGYEQYF.

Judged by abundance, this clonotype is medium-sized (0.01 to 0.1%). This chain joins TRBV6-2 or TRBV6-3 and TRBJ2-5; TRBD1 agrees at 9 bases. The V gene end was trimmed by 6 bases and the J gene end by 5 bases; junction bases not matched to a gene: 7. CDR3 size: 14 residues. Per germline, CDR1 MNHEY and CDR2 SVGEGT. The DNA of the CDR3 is TGTGCCAGCAGATCGGACAGGGGTCTGGAGACCCAGTACTTC. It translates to CASRSDRGLETQYF.

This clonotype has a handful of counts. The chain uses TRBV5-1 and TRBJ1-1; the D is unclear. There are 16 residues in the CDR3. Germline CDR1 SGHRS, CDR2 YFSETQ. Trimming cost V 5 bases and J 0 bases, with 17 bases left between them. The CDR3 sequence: CASRRATEPMNTEAFF. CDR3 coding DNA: TGCGCCAGCAGGCGGGCAACGGAGCCCATGAACACTGAAGCTTTCTTT.